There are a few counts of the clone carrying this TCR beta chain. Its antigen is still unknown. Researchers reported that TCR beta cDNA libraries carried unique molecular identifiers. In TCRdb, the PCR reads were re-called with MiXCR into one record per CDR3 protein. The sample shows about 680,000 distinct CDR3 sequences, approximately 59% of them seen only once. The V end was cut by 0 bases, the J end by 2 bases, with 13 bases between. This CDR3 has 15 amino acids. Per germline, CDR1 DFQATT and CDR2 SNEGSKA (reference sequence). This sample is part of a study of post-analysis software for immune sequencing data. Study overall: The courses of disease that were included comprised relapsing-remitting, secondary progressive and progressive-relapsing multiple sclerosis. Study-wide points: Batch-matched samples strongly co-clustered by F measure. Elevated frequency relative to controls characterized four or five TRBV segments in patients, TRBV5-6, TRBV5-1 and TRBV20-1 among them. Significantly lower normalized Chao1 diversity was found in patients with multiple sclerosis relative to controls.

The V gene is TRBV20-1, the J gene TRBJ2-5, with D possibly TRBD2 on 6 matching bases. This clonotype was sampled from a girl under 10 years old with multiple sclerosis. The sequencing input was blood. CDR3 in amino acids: CSARDPLAPQETQYF. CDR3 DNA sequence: TGCAGTGCTAGAGATCCCCTAGCGCCACAAGAGACCCAGTACTTC.